Shown below are 26 T cell receptor beta chains from a single sample sequenced in a study of beta chain features in type 1 diabetes. Study results and limitations: A moderate, significant TCRB CDR3 shortening appeared in type 1 diabetes across four CD4+ subsets.

The study reverse transcribed the entire isolated RNA, so it sequenced expressed TCRB transcripts. Using immunoSEQ multiplex PCR, the repertoire was profiled, and TCRdb retains in-frame clones only, with some absent. The data show 600,000 or so clones, with 12% seen just once and approximately 0.11% held by the top ten. These TCRs' antigens remain unknown. The specimen sequenced was naive CD4+ T cells from blood. These receptors were obtained from a man aged 25 to 40 with type 1 diabetes.

This clone showed up just a few times. The chain joins TRBV29-1 to TRBJ2-5; perhaps D is TRBD1 or TRBD2 (5 bases each). The DNA end is more similar to TRBJ2-7, so the J call may be wrong. The CDR3 covers 12 residues. The germline V gene has CDR1 SQVTM and CDR2 ANQGSEA. As DNA, the CDR3 is TGCAGCGTTGGGGGGTTAGGGTACGAGCAGTACTTC. Amino acid sequence: CSVGGLGYEQYF.

J is TRBJ2-2 and V is TRBV11-2; D remains unclear. Germline assignment: CDR1 SGHAT and CDR2 FQNNGV. Trimming stripped 0 bases from V and 4 bases from J, with 0 bases between. This CDR3 has 12 residues. The CDR3 region is CASSLDTGELFF. The CDR3, as DNA: TGTGCCAGCAGCTTAGACACCGGGGAGCTGTTTTTT.

This clone occurred a few times. The J gene is TRBJ1-2, the V gene TRBV14, with TRBD1 matching over 7 bases. Germline assignment: CDR1 SGHDN and CDR2 FVKESK. J gave up 7 bases and V 1 base, and 9 bases lay outside the gene matches. The CDR3 has 15 amino acids. CDR3 region: CASSQVPPNRGGYTF. CDR3 nucleotides: TGTGCCAGCAGCCAAGTCCCCCCGAACAGGGGTGGCTACACCTTC.

The sample holds a few counts of this clone. The chain employs TRBV28 and TRBJ1-4; D gene unclear. Germline CDR1 and CDR2: MDHEN and SYDVKM. The V and J ends lost 8 bases and 11 bases respectively, with 15 bases between them. The CDR3 contains 12 residues. CDR3 in amino acids: CASRSPLGKLFF. The CDR3 bases are TGTGCCAGCCGTTCGCCGTTGGGCAAACTGTTTTTT. Together with reference TRBV28 and TRBJ1-4, the CDR3 gives the full variable domain: DVKVTQSSRYLVKRTGEKVFLECVQDMDHENMFWYRQDPGLGLRLIYFSYDVKMKEKGDIPEGYSVSREKKERFSLILESASTNQTSMYLCASRSPLGKLFFGSGTQLSVL.

The rearrangement uses TRBV28 and TRBJ2-7; D uncertain. The length of the CDR3 is 12 residues. V was shortened by 1 base and J by 4 bases, with 5 bases between the two germline ends. Germline assignment: CDR1 MDHEN and CDR2 SYDVKM. CDR3 nucleotide sequence: TGTGCCAGCAGTTTATACGGATACGAGCAGTACTTC. Protein sequence: CASSLYGYEQYF.

The chain links TRBV13 to TRBJ1-2; 8 bases are a match to TRBD1. J lost 3 bases, V lost 1 base, and 1 base had no gene match. Germline V gene sequence: CDR1 PRHDT, CDR2 FYEKMQ (reference sequence). CDR3 length: 14 residues. The CDR3 is CASSLAGGHYGYTF. In DNA form, the CDR3 reads TGTGCCAGCAGCTTAGCAGGGGGCCACTATGGCTACACCTTC.

This clone was counted only a few times. The sample carries other DNA sequences with the same CDR3. This chain connects TRBV7-2 to TRBJ2-6; D remains unclear. V was cut by 2 bases and J by 0 bases, with 5 bases left in between. The CDR3 has 15 amino acids. CDR1 and CDR2 from the germline V gene are SGHTA and FQGNSA. The CDR3 loop reads CASSLSSSGANVLTF. CDR3 coding DNA: TGTGCCAGCAGCTTATCGAGCTCTGGGGCCAACGTCCTGACTTTC.

This clone turned up a few times. The rearrangement links TRBV10-3 to TRBJ2-3, with 8 bases identical to TRBD2. The CDR3 spans 16 residues. Trimming at V came to 0 bases and at J to 5 bases, leaving 7 bases not matched to a gene. Germline V gene sequence: CDR1 ENHRY, CDR2 SYGVKD. The CDR3 bases are TGTGCCATCAGTGAGTCGCCAGCGGGGGACCTAGATACGCAGTATTTT. As protein: CAISESPAGDLDTQYF.

The chain joins TRBV4-3 to TRBJ2-5, with TRBD1 identical over 8 bases. The germline CDR1 and CDR2 sequences are LGHNA and YSLEER. J was trimmed by 7 bases and V by 0 bases; bases with no gene match: 7. The CDR3 is 15 amino acids. The CDR3 is CASSQEGQAGGTQYF. The CDR3 DNA reads as TGCGCCAGCAGCCAAGAGGGACAGGCCGGGGGGACCCAGTACTTC.

Concerning this clone: The same CDR3 is also encoded by other DNA sequences in this sample. The chain employs TRBV2 and TRBJ2-2; D is undetermined. CDR1 is SNHLY, CDR2 FYNNEI, per germline. This CDR3 has 12 amino acids. The V end was cut by 8 bases, the J end by 1 base, with 5 bases between. This chain's CDR3 is CASGRNTGELFF. CDR3 nucleotides: TGTGCCAGCGGACGGAACACCGGGGAGCTGTTTTTT.

This clone turned up a few times. The rearrangement joins TRBV12-5 to TRBJ2-5; 10 nucleotides align to TRBD1. CDR3 size: 15 residues. The V and J ends lost 5 bases and 8 bases, in that order; junction bases with no gene match: 11. Germline CDR1 LGHNT, CDR2 FRNRAP. The CDR3 protein is CASGPPWGQGRTQYF. The CDR3 coding sequence is TGTGCTAGTGGTCCCCCCTGGGGACAGGGGAGAACCCAGTACTTC.

This clone has just a few counts. V is TRBV7-2 and J is TRBJ2-3; D gene unclear. The germline CDR1 and CDR2 sequences are SGHTA and FQGNSA. This CDR3 region has 13 residues. V lost 4 bases, J lost 1 base, and 6 bases lay in between. The CDR3 DNA reads TGTGCCAGCAGCTCGGACCGCACAGATACGCAGTATTTT. This translates into CASSSDRTDTQYF.

The chain links TRBV6-5 to TRBJ2-7; 7 bases match TRBD1. V dropped 4 bases and J dropped 5; count of bases not matched to a gene: 5. Germline loops: CDR1 MNHEY, CDR2 SVGAGI. This CDR3 spans 13 amino acids. CDR3 region: CASSLDRNHEQYF. CDR3 sequence (DNA): TGTGCCAGCAGTTTGGACAGGAACCACGAGCAGTACTTC.

A few counts support this clone. The J gene is TRBJ2-2, the V gene TRBV18; D call uncertain. Trimming took 6 bases from V and 0 from J, leaving 8 bases between them. The CDR3 runs 14 residues. Looked up from germline, CDR1 is KGHSH and CDR2 is LQKENI. The chain's CDR3 is CASSPTTNTGELFF. The CDR3 region has the DNA TGTGCCAGCTCTCCGACAACGAACACCGGGGAGCTGTTTTTT.

This clone was counted a few times. The CDR3 DNA follows: TGCAGCGTTATGGTCGGGTCCGGGAGCACTGAAGCTTTCTTT. Encoded protein: CSVMVGSGSTEAFF. The V call is TRBV29-1, the J call TRBJ1-1, with no clear D. Germline V gene lookup returns CDR1 SQVTM and CDR2 ANQGSEA. V was cut by 5 bases and J by 4 bases, with 17 bases left in between. This CDR3 is 14 amino acids long.

This clone appeared a few times. The V and J genes are TRBV13 and TRBJ2-5; D gene unclear. This CDR3 is built from 12 residues. V was trimmed by 8 bases and J by 5 bases, leaving 12 bases between them. From germline, CDR1 is PRHDT and CDR2 FYEKMQ (reference sequence). Here the CDR3 DNA reads TGTGCCAGCTCAGGTAGATGGGAGACCCAGTACTTC. It codes for CASSGRWETQYF.

This clone turned up a few times. The rearrangement joins TRBV9 to TRBJ2-7; D is unclear. The CDR3 loop spans 17 amino acids. Germline lookup yields CDR1 SGDLS and CDR2 YYNGEE. Trimming removed 3 bases at V and 3 bases at J, with 22 bases between. The CDR3 is CASSARAGPIEIYEQYF. In nucleotides, the CDR3 is TGTGCCAGCAGCGCCCGAGCAGGCCCGATCGAAATCTACGAGCAGTACTTC.

To note about this clone: The same CDR3 also results from other DNA sequences found in this sample. CDR3 DNA: TGCGCCAGCAGTGAGGGTAGTTCCTACGAGCAGTACTTC. Translation: CASSEGSSYEQYF. The J gene is TRBJ2-7, the V gene TRBV10-1; no definite D call. The length of the CDR3 is 13 residues. Germline-derived CDR1 and CDR2 are WNHNN and SYGVQD (reference sequence). Trimming left V 2 bases short and J 1 base short, with 6 bases between.

Concerning this clone itself: This CDR3 is also generated by other DNA sequences in the sample. The rearrangement joins TRBV7-9 to TRBJ1-4; the match to TRBD1 covers 7 bases. This CDR3 region has 13 residues. CDR1 is SEHNR, CDR2 FQNEAQ, per germline (reference sequence). Unmatched junction bases numbered 3, after V lost 4 bases and J lost 7 bases. The CDR3 nucleotides are TGTGCCAGCAGCTCCCGGACAGGTGAAAAACTGTTTTTT. As protein: CASSSRTGEKLFF. Combining the CDR3 with reference TRBV7-9 and TRBJ1-4 gives the whole variable domain DTGVSQNPRHKITKRGQNVTFRCDPISEHNRLYWYRQTLGQGPEFLTYFQNEAQLEKSRLLSDRFSAERPKGSFSTLEIQRTEQGDSAMYLCASSSRTGEKLFFGSGTQLSVL.

The V call is TRBV20-1, the J call TRBJ2-7; D remains unclear. V lost 5 bases, J lost 5 bases, and 7 bases lay in between. CDR3 length equals 10 residues. Germline V gene sequence: CDR1 DFQATT, CDR2 SNEGSKA (reference sequence). The CDR3 here is CSAPGNEQYF. CDR3 DNA: TGCAGTGCTCCAGGCAACGAGCAGTACTTC.

This clone was counted only a few times. V usage is TRBV7-2 and J usage is TRBJ2-4, with D maybe TRBD2 (7 bases). The ends were cut back, 1 base at V and 10 bases at J, with 11 bases in the middle. CDR3 length: 13 residues. Germline V gene data show CDR1 as SGHTA and CDR2 as FQGNSA. CDR3 bases: TGTGCCAGCAGCTTAGAACAGGGAGGGATTCAGTACTTC. Encoded protein: CASSLEQGGIQYF.

In this sample, this clone turned up a few times. The chain recombines TRBV4-3 with TRBJ1-4; 7 bases match TRBD1. The CDR3 covers 15 residues. The ends lost 1 base at V and 8 bases at J; junction bases unmatched: 7. Germline V gene lookup returns CDR1 LGHNA and CDR2 YSLEER. This CDR3 is CASSQGKGQEEKLFF. The DNA for the CDR3 is TGCGCCAGCAGCCAAGGGAAAGGACAGGAGGAAAAACTGTTTTTT.

This clone showed up just a few times. The chain has TRBV2 and TRBJ1-4, with D hard to call. The CDR3 is 13 residues long. Trimming stripped 7 bases from V and 7 bases from J, with 13 bases between. The germline V gene encodes CDR1 SNHLY and CDR2 FYNNEI. The CDR3 reads CASILGEGEKLFF. CDR3 in DNA: TGTGCCAGCATCTTGGGTGAAGGTGAAAAACTGTTTTTT.

This clone came up a few times. The chain has TRBV5-4 and TRBJ1-6; TRBD1 might be the D (6 bases). Germline assignment: CDR1 SGHNT and CDR2 YYREEE (reference sequence). The CDR3 runs to 15 residues. Trimming left V 3 bases short and J 7 bases short, with 14 bases between. The CDR3 bases are TGTGCCAGCAGCTATGGACAGTCTTCCAATTCACCCCTCCACTTT. Translated: CASSYGQSSNSPLHF.

The chain employs TRBV4-2 and TRBJ1-6; no definite D call. In germline, CDR1 is LGHNA, CDR2 YNFKEQ. Trimming stripped 0 bases from V and 0 bases from J, with 12 bases between. This CDR3 region has 18 residues. CDR3 protein: CASSQEQVFSSYNSPLHF. The DNA for the CDR3 is TGTGCCAGCAGCCAAGAGCAGGTATTCAGCTCCTATAATTCACCCCTCCACTTT.

The table lists this clone with a few counts. This chain links TRBV7-2 with TRBJ2-7; 10 bases line up with TRBD1. The CDR3 has 14 amino acids. CDR1 is SGHTA, CDR2 FQGNSA, per germline. J gave up 7 bases and V 5 bases, and 8 bases lay outside the gene matches. The CDR3 sequence: CASSLRQGAREQYF. CDR3 in DNA: TGTGCCAGCAGCCTTCGACAGGGGGCGAGGGAGCAGTACTTC.